This record looks at one T cell receptor (beta chain) sequence and its context. These data come from a study of control samples from healthy donors and cancer patients. V was trimmed by 5 bases and J by 3 bases, leaving 14 bases between them. The CDR3 length is 15 residues. CDR1 SGHTA and CDR2 FQGTGA come from the germline V gene. The protocol was immunoSEQ multiplex PCR, while the TCRdb copy is restricted to in-frame clones and leaves out a portion. The sample carries about 130,000 clones, over 85% recorded once. This clonotype originated in a man younger than 30 in good health. The sequenced material came from blood. V and J are TRBV7-3 and TRBJ2-1; possible D gene TRBD2, 5 bases. The CDR3 is CASSPGGGLYNEQFF. DNA for the CDR3: TGTGCCAGCAGCCCCGGAGGAGGCCTCTACAATGAGCAGTTCTTC.